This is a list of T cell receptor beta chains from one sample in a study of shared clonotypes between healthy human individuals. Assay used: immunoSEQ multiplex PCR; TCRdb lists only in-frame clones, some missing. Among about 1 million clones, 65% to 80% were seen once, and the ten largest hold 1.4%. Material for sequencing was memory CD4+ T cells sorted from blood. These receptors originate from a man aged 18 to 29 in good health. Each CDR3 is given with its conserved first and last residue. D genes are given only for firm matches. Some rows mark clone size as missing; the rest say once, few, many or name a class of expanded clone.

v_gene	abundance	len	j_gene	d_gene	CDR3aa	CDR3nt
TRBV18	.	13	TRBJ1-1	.	CASLGTRNTEAFF	TGTGCCAGCTTAGGAACACGGAACACTGAAGCTTTCTTT
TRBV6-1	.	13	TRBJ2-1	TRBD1	CASSRRGLNEQFF	TGTGCCAGCAGTCGAAGGGGGCTGAATGAGCAGTTCTTC
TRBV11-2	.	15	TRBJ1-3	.	CASSLPLVSGNTIYF	TGTGCCAGCAGCTTACCGCTCGTCTCTGGAAACACCATATATTTT
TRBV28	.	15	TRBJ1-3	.	CASSSAGGSGNTIYF	TGTGCCAGCAGTTCGGCCGGGGGTTCTGGAAACACCATATATTTT
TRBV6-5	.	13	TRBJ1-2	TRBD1	CASWGQGARGYTF	TGTGCCAGCTGGGGACAGGGGGCGCGGGGCTACACCTTC
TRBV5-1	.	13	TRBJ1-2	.	CASSLGSVYGYTF	TGCGCCAGCAGCTTGGGTTCGGTCTATGGCTACACCTTC
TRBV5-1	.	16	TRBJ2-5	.	CASSLPTGSGGETQYF	TGCGCCAGCAGCTTGCCGACAGGGTCTGGGGGGGAGACCCAGTACTTC
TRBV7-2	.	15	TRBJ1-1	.	CASSLAAPMNTEAFF	TGTGCCAGCAGCTTGGCGGCACCCATGAACACTGAAGCTTTCTTT
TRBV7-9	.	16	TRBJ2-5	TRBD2	CASSRRGLAGLETQYF	TGTGCCAGCAGTCGGAGGGGTTTAGCGGGGCTTGAGACCCAGTACTTC
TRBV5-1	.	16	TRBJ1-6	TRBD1	CASSLSWTGQASPLHF	TGCGCCAGCAGCCTCTCATGGACAGGGCAGGCTTCACCCCTCCACTTT
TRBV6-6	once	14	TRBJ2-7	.	CASRRSTDSYEQYF	TGTGCCAGCAGGCGCTCCACGGACAGTTACGAGCAGTACTTC
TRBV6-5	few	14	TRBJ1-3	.	CASRVGSSGNTIYF	TGTGCCAGCCGGGTGGGTTCCTCTGGAAACACCATATATTTT
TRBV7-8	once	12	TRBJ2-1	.	CASDRVVDEQFF	TGTGCCAGCGATAGAGTTGTGGATGAGCAGTTCTTC
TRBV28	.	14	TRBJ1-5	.	CASRNYASRDPLFF	TGTGCCAGCAGAAATTACGCAAGCCGGGATCCCCTTTTTTTT
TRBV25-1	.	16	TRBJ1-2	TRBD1	CASRSGTGAINYGYTF	TGTGCCAGCAGATCCGGGACAGGGGCTATTAACTATGGCTACACCTTC
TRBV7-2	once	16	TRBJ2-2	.	CASSLSGAVRTGELFF	TGTGCCAGCAGCTTATCGGGGGCGGTTCGCACCGGGGAGCTGTTTTTT
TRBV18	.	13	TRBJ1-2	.	CASLDTGLNGYTF	TGTGCCAGCCTAGATACAGGGCTAAATGGCTACACCTTC
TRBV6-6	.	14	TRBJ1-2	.	CASSLLISNYGYTF	TGTGCCAGCAGCTTACTCATCTCTAACTATGGCTACACCTTC
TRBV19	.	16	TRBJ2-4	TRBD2	CASSLGLAGAKNIQYF	TGTGCCAGTAGTCTAGGACTAGCGGGAGCCAAAAACATTCAGTACTTC
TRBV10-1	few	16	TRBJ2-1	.	CASSEFFGTRGNEQFF	TGCGCCAGCAGTGAGTTTTTTGGGACCCGGGGCAATGAGCAGTTCTTC
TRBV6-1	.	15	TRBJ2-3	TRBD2	CATRTSGSIKDTQYF	TGTGCCACCAGGACTAGCGGGAGTATAAAAGATACGCAGTATTTT
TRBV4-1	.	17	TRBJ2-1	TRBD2	CASSQDPSERGNNEQFF	TGCGCCAGCAGCCAAGACCCTTCGGAGCGGGGCAACAATGAGCAGTTCTTC
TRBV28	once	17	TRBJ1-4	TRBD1	CASSGPTGKATNEKLFF	TGTGCCAGCAGTGGACCGACAGGGAAGGCAACTAATGAAAAACTGTTTTTT
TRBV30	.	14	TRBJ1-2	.	CAWSPVRTHYGYTF	TGTGCCTGGAGCCCCGTCAGGACCCACTATGGCTACACCTTC
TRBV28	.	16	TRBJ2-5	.	CASSFGPGLMGKTQYF	.
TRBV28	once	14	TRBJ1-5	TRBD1	CASSLGTDNQPQHF	TGTGCCAGCAGCCTCGGGACAGACAATCAGCCCCAGCATTTT
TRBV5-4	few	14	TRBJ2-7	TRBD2	CASSPTSDAYEQYF	TGTGCCAGCAGCCCGACTAGCGATGCCTACGAGCAGTACTTC
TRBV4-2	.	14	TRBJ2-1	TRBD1	CASRSGQGIGEQFF	TGTGCCAGCCGCTCCGGACAGGGTATCGGTGAGCAGTTCTTC
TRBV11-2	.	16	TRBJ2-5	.	CASSLSLGVWQETQYF	TGTGCCAGCAGCCTTAGCCTCGGGGTTTGGCAAGAGACCCAGTACTTC
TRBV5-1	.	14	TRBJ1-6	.	CASSFGSSNSPLHF	TGCGCCAGCAGCTTCGGAAGCTCTAATTCACCCCTCCACTTT
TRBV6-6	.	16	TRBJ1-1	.	CASSVGRGKVNTEAFF	TGTGCCAGCAGTGTGGGGCGGGGGAAGGTGAACACTGAAGCTTTCTTT
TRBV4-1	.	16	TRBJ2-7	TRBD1	CASSQAGTGEMYEQYF	TGCGCCAGCAGCCAAGCCGGGACAGGAGAAATGTACGAGCAGTACTTC
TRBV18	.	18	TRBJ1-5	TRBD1	CASSLTGGGTQGAQPQHF	TGTGCCAGCTCACTAACTGGGGGCGGAACACAGGGGGCTCAGCCCCAGCATTTT
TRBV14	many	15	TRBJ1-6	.	CASSQVFGGNSPLHF	TGTGCCAGCAGCCAAGTCTTCGGGGGTAATTCACCCCTCCACTTT
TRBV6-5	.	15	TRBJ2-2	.	CASSYSRDMIGELFF	TGTGCCAGCAGTTACTCGAGGGACATGATCGGGGAGCTGTTTTTT
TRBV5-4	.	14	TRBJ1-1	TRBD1	CASSLGQGVGEAFF	TGTGCCAGCAGTTTAGGGCAGGGGGTCGGTGAAGCTTTCTTT
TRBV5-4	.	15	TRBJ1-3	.	CASSLGDNSGNTIYF	TGTGCCAGCAGCTTGGGGGATAACTCTGGAAACACCATATATTTT
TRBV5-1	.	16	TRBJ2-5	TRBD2	CASSLFNGGGQETQYF	TGCGCCAGCAGCTTGTTTAACGGCGGGGGACAAGAGACCCAGTACTTC
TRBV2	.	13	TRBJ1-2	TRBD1	CASSEEGGAGYTF	TGTGCCAGCAGTGAAGAAGGGGGCGCCGGCTACACCTTC
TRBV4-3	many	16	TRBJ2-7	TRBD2	CASSQVGTSGGYEQYF	TGCGCCAGCAGCCAAGTAGGTACTAGCGGCGGTTACGAGCAGTACTTC